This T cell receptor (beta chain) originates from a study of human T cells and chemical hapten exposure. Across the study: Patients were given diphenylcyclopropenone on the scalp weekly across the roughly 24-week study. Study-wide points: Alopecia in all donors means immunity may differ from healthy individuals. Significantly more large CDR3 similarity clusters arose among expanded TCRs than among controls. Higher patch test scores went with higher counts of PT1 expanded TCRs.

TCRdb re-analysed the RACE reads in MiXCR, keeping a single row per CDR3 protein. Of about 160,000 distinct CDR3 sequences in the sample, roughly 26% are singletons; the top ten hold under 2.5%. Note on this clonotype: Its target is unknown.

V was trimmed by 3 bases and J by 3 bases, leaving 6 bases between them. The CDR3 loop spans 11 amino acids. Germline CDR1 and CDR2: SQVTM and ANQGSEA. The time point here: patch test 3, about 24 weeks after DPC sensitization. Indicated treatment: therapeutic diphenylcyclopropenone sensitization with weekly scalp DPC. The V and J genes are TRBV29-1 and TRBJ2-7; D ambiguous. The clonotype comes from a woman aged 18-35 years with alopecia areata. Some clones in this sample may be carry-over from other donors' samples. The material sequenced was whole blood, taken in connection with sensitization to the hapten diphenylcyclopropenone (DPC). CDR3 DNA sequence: TGCAGCGTTGATACCGGCTACGAGCAGTACTTC. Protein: CSVDTGYEQYF.